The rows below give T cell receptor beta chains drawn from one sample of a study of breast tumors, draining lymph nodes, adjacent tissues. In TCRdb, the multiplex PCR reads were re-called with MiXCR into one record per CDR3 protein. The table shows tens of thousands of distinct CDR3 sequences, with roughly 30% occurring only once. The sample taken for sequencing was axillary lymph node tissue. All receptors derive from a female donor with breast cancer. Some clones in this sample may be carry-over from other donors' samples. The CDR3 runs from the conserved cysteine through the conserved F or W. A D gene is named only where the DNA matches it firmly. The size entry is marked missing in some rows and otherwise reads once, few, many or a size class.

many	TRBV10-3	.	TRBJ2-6	CATRDTESSGANVLTF	TGTGCCACCAGGGACACGGAGAGCTCTGGGGCCAACGTCCTGACTTTC
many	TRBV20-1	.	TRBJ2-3	CSAQDTSSTDTQYF	TGCAGTGCTCAGGATACCTCTAGCACAGATACGCAGTATTTT
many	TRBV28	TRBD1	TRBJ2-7	CASSSPGTVAYEQYF	TGTGCCAGCAGTTCACCCGGGACAGTGGCCTACGAGCAGTACTTC
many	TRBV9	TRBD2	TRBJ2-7	CASSQGTGGLDEQYF	TGTGCCAGCAGCCAGGGGACGGGAGGGCTCGACGAGCAGTACTTC
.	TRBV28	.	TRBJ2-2	CATQGAGELFF	TGTGCTACCCAGGGCGCCGGGGAGCTGTTTTTT
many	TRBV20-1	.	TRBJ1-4	CSGRNNEKLFF	TGCAGTGGGAGGAATAATGAAAAACTGTTTTTT
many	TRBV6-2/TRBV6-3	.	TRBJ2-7	CASSYVELEQYF	TGTGCCAGCAGTTACGTCGAGCTAGAGCAGTACTTC
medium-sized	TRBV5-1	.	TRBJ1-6	CASSLIRGDSPLHF	TGCGCCAGCAGCTTGATCAGGGGAGATTCACCCCTCCACTTT
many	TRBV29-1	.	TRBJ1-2	CSVELSRSNYGYTF	TGCAGCGTTGAATTATCCAGGAGTAACTATGGCTACACCTTC
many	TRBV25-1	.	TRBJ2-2	CASSLIGPAGAGELFF	TGTGCCAGCAGTTTGATAGGGCCGGCCGGGGCCGGGGAGCTGTTTTTT
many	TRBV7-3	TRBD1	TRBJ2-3	CASSPGQGTDTQYF	TGTGCCAGCAGCCCTGGACAGGGCACAGATACGCAGTATTTT
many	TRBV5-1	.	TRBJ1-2	CASSLERAESNYDYTF	TGCGCCAGCAGCTTGGAAAGGGCCGAGTCTAACTATGACTACACCTTC
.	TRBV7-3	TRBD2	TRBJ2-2	CASSLIAGHTGELFF	TGTGCCAGCAGCTTAATAGCGGGGCACACCGGGGAGCTGTTTTTT
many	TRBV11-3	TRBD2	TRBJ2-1	CASSLDSTSGRAEQFF	TGTGCCAGCAGCTTAGATTCTACTAGCGGGAGAGCTGAGCAGTTCTTC
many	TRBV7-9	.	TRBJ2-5	CASSLIGTDSRLTQYF	TGTGCCAGCAGCCTAATCGGGACGGACTCCAGATTAACCCAGTACTTC
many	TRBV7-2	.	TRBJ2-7	CASSLGGPYEQYF	TGTGCCAGCAGCTTAGGTGGGCCCTACGAGCAGTACTTC
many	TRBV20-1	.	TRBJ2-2	CSARDAGELFF	TGCAGTGCTAGAGATGCGGGGGAGCTGTTTTTT